Shown below are 24 T cell receptor beta chains from a single sample sequenced in a study of blood T cell repertoires in COVID-19. Clones were read by immunoSEQ multiplex PCR, and TCRdb kept only the in-frame ones, dropping some. Of 350,000 to 400,000 clones in the sample, about 86% were seen once. Sequencing was done on a sample of peripheral blood. These receptors came from a woman aged 55-75 years with COVID-19, enrolled during active disease.

V and J are TRBV5-5 and TRBJ1-2, with D possibly being TRBD1 (5 bases). Between the trimmed V and J ends, which lost 6 bases and 8 bases, there was a span of 14 bases. Per germline, CDR1 SGHKS and CDR2 YYEKEE (reference sequence). The CDR3 contains 12 residues. The CDR3 region has the DNA TGTGCCAGCAACCCTACGGGGGGAGGCTACACCTTC. Translating gives CASNPTGGGYTF.

Note on this clone: The sample contains more than one DNA sequence encoding this CDR3. The CDR3 sequence is CASSIGTANTEAFF. The CDR3 region has the DNA TGTGCCAGTAGTATCGGGACAGCAAACACTGAAGCTTTCTTT. The chain uses TRBV19 and TRBJ1-1; 7 bases are a match to TRBD1. The V gene end was trimmed by 3 bases and the J gene end by 2 bases; junction bases not matched to a gene: 3. This CDR3 has 14 amino acids. The V gene's germline CDR1 is LNHDA and CDR2 SQIVND (reference sequence).

Concerning this clone itself: A much more abundant neighbour one base away suggests this may be a read error. This chain connects TRBV9 to TRBJ2-1; 8 bases agree with TRBD2. J gave up 4 bases and V 0 bases, and 3 bases lay outside the gene matches. Germline values: CDR1 SGDLS, CDR2 YYNGEE. The CDR3 runs 15 residues. CDR3 coding DNA: TGTGCCAGCAGCGTAGATGGGACTAGATACAATGAGCAGTTCTTC. Protein: CASSVDGTRYNEQFF.

The chain couples TRBV30 to TRBJ2-4; possibly TRBD2 for D (6 bases). There are 14 residues in the CDR3. Germline V gives CDR1 GTSNPN, CDR2 SVGIG (reference sequence). Trimming cost V 1 base and J 6 bases, with 13 bases left between them. CDR3 bases: TGTGCCTGGAGTGGCCAGCGGGCGGGAAACATTCAGTACTTC. It yields the protein CAWSGQRAGNIQYF. The variable domain in full, with the rest retrieved from reference TRBV30 and TRBJ2-4, is SQTIHQWPATLVQPVGSPLSLECTVEGTSNPNLYWYRQAAGRGLQLLFYSVGIGQISSEVPQNLSASRPQDRQFILSSKKLLLSDSGFYLCAWSGQRAGNIQYFGAGTRLSVL.

The sample holds a few counts of this clone. The chain employs TRBV7-2 and TRBJ2-7, with unresolved D. This CDR3 contains 14 residues. Per germline, CDR1 SGHTA and CDR2 FQGNSA. With 0 bases removed from V and 0 bases from J, the gap between germline ends came to 6 bases. The CDR3 protein is CASSLASRSYEQYF. CDR3 nucleotide sequence: TGTGCCAGCAGCTTAGCCTCTCGCTCCTACGAGCAGTACTTC.

The chain carries TRBV18 and TRBJ2-3; a weak D match, TRBD2 (6 bases). V lost 6 bases and J 4 bases, leaving 17 bases between the germline ends. Germline assignment: CDR1 KGHSH and CDR2 LQKENI. The CDR3 is 15 residues long. The CDR3 region is CASSLDLSGADTQYF. CDR3 bases: TGTGCCAGCTCGCTTGATCTGTCGGGGGCAGATACGCAGTATTTT.

The chain joins TRBV5-1 to TRBJ2-5; TRBD2 might be the D (6 bases). The ends were cut back, 4 bases at V and 1 base at J, with 14 bases in the middle. The CDR3 has 15 amino acids. Per germline, CDR1 SGHRS and CDR2 YFSETQ. CDR3 amino acids: CASSPGGDPQETQYF. CDR3 sequence (DNA): TGCGCCAGCAGCCCAGGAGGGGATCCCCAAGAGACCCAGTACTTC. Drawing the rest from reference TRBV5-1 and TRBJ2-5, the complete variable domain is KAGVTQTPRYLIKTRGQQVTLSCSPISGHRSVSWYQQTPGQGLQFLFEYFSETQRNKGNFPGRFSGRQFSNSRSEMNVSTLELGDSALYLCASSPGGDPQETQYFGPGTRLLVL.

The rearrangement joins TRBV4-1 to TRBJ1-3; 7 positions agree with TRBD1. Germline V gives CDR1 MGHRA, CDR2 YSYEKL. The CDR3 loop spans 15 amino acids. V lost 4 bases and J lost 1; bases outside the gene matches: 4. The CDR3, as DNA: TGCGCCAGCAGCCTGCCCAGGGGGTCTGGAAACACCATATATTTT. As protein: CASSLPRGSGNTIYF.

This chain joins TRBV5-1 and TRBJ1-1; 7 bases are shared with TRBD1. CDR3 length: 15 amino acids. The junction had 14 bases not matched to a gene; V was cut back by 5 bases and J by 7 bases. Germline loops: CDR1 SGHRS, CDR2 YFSETQ. For the CDR3, the DNA is TGCGCCAGCAGGAGGGACAGCTCGAGGAAAGGTGAAGCTTTCTTT. Its translation: CASRRDSSRKGEAFF. The whole variable domain, filled in from reference TRBV5-1 and TRBJ1-1, reads KAGVTQTPRYLIKTRGQQVTLSCSPISGHRSVSWYQQTPGQGLQFLFEYFSETQRNKGNFPGRFSGRQFSNSRSEMNVSTLELGDSALYLCASRRDSSRKGEAFFGQGTRLTVV.

V gene TRBV10-3 combines with J gene TRBJ1-1; D is unclear. Germline V gene lookup returns CDR1 ENHRY and CDR2 SYGVKD. Trimming left V 10 bases short and J 1 base short, with 10 bases between. The CDR3 covers 12 residues. The CDR3 nucleotides read TGTGCCACCCAACGGGAGAACACTGAAGCTTTCTTT. This sequence encodes CATQRENTEAFF.

The CDR3: CASSDGLAGGKEQFF. The CDR3, as DNA: TGTGCCAGCAGCGATGGACTAGCGGGGGGCAAAGAGCAGTTCTTC. The chain combines TRBV6-5 with TRBJ2-1, with 14 bases identical to TRBD2. Germline CDR1 and CDR2: MNHEY and SVGAGI. After removal of 6 bases from V and 10 bases from J, the junction contained 8 bases not matched to a gene. The CDR3 is 15 amino acids.

The V call is TRBV5-5, the J call TRBJ2-7; D ambiguous. V lost 1 base and J lost 0, with 5 bases in between. The CDR3 loop spans 13 amino acids. Germline V gene lookup returns CDR1 SGHKS and CDR2 YYEKEE (reference sequence). This CDR3 reads CASSLPDSYEQYF. The CDR3 DNA follows: TGTGCCAGCAGCTTGCCAGACTCCTACGAGCAGTACTTC.

The chain combines TRBV11-2 with TRBJ2-1; TRBD1 agrees at 10 bases. Trimming at V came to 1 base and at J to 7 bases, leaving 7 bases not matched to a gene. The CDR3 is 16 residues long. CDR1 is SGHAT and CDR2 is FQNNGV in the germline V gene. CDR3 sequence reads: CASSLGPGTGVNEQFF. The CDR3 bases are TGTGCCAGCAGCTTAGGGCCCGGGACAGGGGTGAATGAGCAGTTCTTC.

J is TRBJ1-5 and V is TRBV6-1; weak D call: TRBD1 (6 bases). V was pared by 2 bases and J by 0 bases, with 11 bases between. The length of the CDR3 is 16 residues. The germline gives CDR1 MNHNS, CDR2 SASEGT. CDR3 in DNA: TGTGCCAGCAGTGAAACTCAGGGGTATAGCAATCAGCCCCAGCATTTT. Protein product: CASSETQGYSNQPQHF.

This chain joins TRBV6-5 and TRBJ1-4; 7 bases are shared with TRBD1. The CDR3 totals 14 residues. J was trimmed by 4 bases and V by 6 bases; bases with no gene match: 5. CDR1 is MNHEY, CDR2 SVGAGI, per germline. CDR3 in amino acids: CASSLGQLNEKLFF. The CDR3, as DNA: TGTGCCAGCAGCCTGGGACAGCTTAATGAAAAACTGTTTTTT.

The chain joins TRBV28 to TRBJ1-2, with 11 positions matching TRBD1. Per the germline V gene, CDR1 is MDHEN and CDR2 is SYDVKM. The CDR3 length is 15 residues. Trimming took 5 bases from V and 3 from J; bases not matched to a gene: 5. The CDR3 sequence: CASSTGQGADYGYTF. The CDR3 coding sequence is TGTGCCAGCAGTACCGGACAGGGGGCGGACTATGGCTACACCTTC.

This clone was counted a few times. The rearrangement uses TRBV11-1 and TRBJ2-7, with 9 bases matching TRBD1. The CDR3 runs to 15 residues. The V and J ends lost 5 bases and 1 base, in that order; junction bases with no gene match: 6. From germline, CDR1 is SGHAT and CDR2 FQDESV (reference sequence). CDR3 region: CASSKPGTGSYEQYF. The DNA of the CDR3 is TGTGCCAGCAGCAAACCCGGGACAGGGTCCTACGAGCAGTACTTC. Filled out from reference TRBV11-1 and TRBJ2-7, the complete variable domain reads EAEVAQSPRYKITEKSQAVAFWCDPISGHATLYWYRQILGQGPELLVQFQDESVVDDSQLPKDRFSAERLKGVDSTLKIQPAELGDSAMYLCASSKPGTGSYEQYFGPGTRLTVT.

About this clone: Other nucleotide sequences in the sample specify the same CDR3. The CDR3 region is CASSLGPGDYGYTF. CDR3 coding DNA: TGTGCCAGCAGCTTAGGGCCAGGGGACTATGGCTACACCTTC. The chain employs TRBV7-8 and TRBJ1-2, with D perhaps matching TRBD1 (6 bases). Trimming shortened V by 1 base and J by 3 bases, and 9 bases separated the two germline ends. The CDR3 loop spans 14 amino acids. The germline gives CDR1 SGHVS, CDR2 FQNEAQ.

The V call is TRBV9, the J call TRBJ2-3; TRBD2 might be the D (5 bases). V dropped 0 bases and J dropped 4 bases, with 18 bases sitting between them. Germline V lookup: CDR1 SGDLS, CDR2 YYNGEE. The CDR3 spans 17 residues. The CDR3 DNA sequence: TGTGCCAGCAGCGTAGGTGATACACCGTTAGCGCCAGATACGCAGTATTTT. This encodes CASSVGDTPLAPDTQYF.

The chain employs TRBV9 and TRBJ1-3; 7 nucleotides match TRBD1. V lost 1 base to trimming and J lost 0 bases; unmatched junction nucleotides: 7. Per the germline V gene, CDR1 is SGDLS and CDR2 is YYNGEE. This CDR3 is built from 17 residues. CDR3 region: CASSVRDSGISGNTIYF. The CDR3 DNA reads TGTGCCAGCAGCGTACGGGACAGCGGAATCTCTGGAAACACCATATATTTT.

The chain carries TRBV7-2 and TRBJ1-1; 8 bases line up with TRBD1. With V trimmed by 2 bases and J by 5 bases, 7 bases remained unmatched. The CDR3 has 15 amino acids. Germline CDR1 reads SGHTA; CDR2 reads FQGNSA. The CDR3 sequence is CASSLTWGQATEAFF. CDR3 coding DNA: TGTGCCAGCAGCTTAACGTGGGGACAGGCGACTGAAGCTTTCTTT.

This clone was recorded only once. This chain links TRBV19 with TRBJ1-5; 7 nucleotides line up with TRBD1. V gave up 4 bases and J gave up 2 bases; unmatched junction bases: 2. This CDR3 contains 14 residues. Looked up from germline, CDR1 is LNHDA and CDR2 is SQIVND (reference sequence). CDR3 in DNA: TGTGCCAGTAGTACCACAGGGGGCAATCAGCCCCAGCATTTT. Translated: CASSTTGGNQPQHF.

The genes are TRBV12-3 or TRBV12-4 and TRBJ2-7; 7 bases are shared with TRBD1. The CDR3 consists of 13 residues. V shed 7 bases, J shed 3 bases, and the junction held 6 bases outside the gene matches. As DNA, the CDR3 is TGTGCCAGCACCCCAGGGGGTCACTACGAGCAGTACTTC. The encoded protein is CASTPGGHYEQYF.

The chain combines TRBV5-8 with TRBJ2-3, with D hard to call. V lost 6 bases and J lost 0, with 11 bases in between. The CDR3 is 14 amino acids. The germline V gene has CDR1 SGHTS and CDR2 YDEGEE. The CDR3 spells CASTLYLSTDTQYF. CDR3 sequence (DNA): TGTGCCAGCACCCTATACCTCAGCACAGATACGCAGTATTTT.